This T cell receptor beta chain was observed in a study of graft-versus-host responses after intestinal transplantation. Study-level points and caveats: Subjects displaying graft-donor T cell macrochimerism possessed elevated graft-versus-host to host-versus-graft clonal ratios inside allografts.

Trimming removed 1 base at V and 11 bases at J, with 26 bases between. This CDR3 region has 17 residues. The germline gives CDR1 SEHNR, CDR2 FQNEAQ (reference sequence). With respect to this clone: Antigen specificity is unknown.

Assay used: immunoSEQ multiplex PCR; TCRdb lists only in-frame clones, some missing. The sample records around 99,000 clones, about 92% being singletons. The input for sequencing was unstimulated CD8+ T cells sorted from spleen or lymph node cells, taken before intestinal transplant. This TCR derives from a human donor who received an intestinal transplant. The genes are TRBV7-9 and TRBJ1-1; no clear D. The CDR3 DNA reads TGTGCCAGCAGCTTAGGGGTCGGGGAAAGGCCTTCTGACACTGCTTTCTTT. It codes for CASSLGVGERPSDTAFF.